The 20 T cell receptor beta chains below all came from one sample that was sequenced in a study of metastatic and nonmetastatic thyroid tumors. TCRdb used MiXCR to call clones anew from the PCR reads. This sample yields around 15,000 clones, of which approximately 30% are seen a single time; about 11% belongs to the top ten. Thyroid surgery was performed in patients who had received no treatment beforehand. The sample was tumor tissue. Receptors originate from a male donor with papillary thyroid cancer or a benign thyroid nodule (not recorded which). Some clones in this sample may be carry-over from other donors' samples.

The chain joins TRBV18 to TRBJ1-5, with D possibly being TRBD1 (5 bases). The CDR3 is made up of 16 amino acids. Germline CDR1 is KGHSH and CDR2 is LQKENI. Trimming took off 1 base at V and 6 bases at J, with 16 bases between the two ends. The CDR3 nucleotides read TGTGCCAGCTCACCACGTCTCAGGGATGGGGGTCAGCCCCAGCATTTT. Its protein is CASSPRLRDGGQPQHF.

This clone was seen ten or more times. V is TRBV7-9 and J is TRBJ2-1; D uncertain. The CDR3 length is 14 residues. V shed 5 bases and J shed 6 bases, with 14 bases lying between them. From germline, CDR1 is SEHNR and CDR2 FQNEAQ (reference sequence). The CDR3 reads CASSGGVRGNEQFF. The DNA of the CDR3 is TGTGCCAGCAGCGGTGGGGTTCGTGGCAATGAGCAGTTCTTC. The full variable domain, rest sourced from reference TRBV7-9 and TRBJ2-1, is DTGVSQNPRHKITKRGQNVTFRCDPISEHNRLYWYRQTLGQGPEFLTYFQNEAQLEKSRLLSDRFSAERPKGSFSTLEIQRTEQGDSAMYLCASSGGVRGNEQFFGPGTRLTVL.

By proportion, this clone is medium-sized. The chain couples TRBV12-3 or TRBV12-4 to TRBJ1-2; TRBD1 matches at 7 bases. Losses at the gene ends were 5 bases for V and 4 bases for J; bases not matched to a gene: 4. The CDR3 has 13 amino acids. The CDR3 sequence: CASSPGTVYGYTF. The CDR3 region has the DNA TGTGCCAGCAGTCCCGGGACAGTCTATGGCTACACCTTC.

There are a few counts of this clone. This chain connects TRBV19 to TRBJ1-1; 7 positions match TRBD1. V was clipped by 4 bases and J by 0 bases; unmatched bases: 2. Germline V gene lookup returns CDR1 LNHDA and CDR2 SQIVND (reference sequence). This CDR3 has 14 residues. The CDR3 DNA follows: TGTGCCAGTAGTACGGGACAGATGAACACTGAAGCTTTCTTT. Residues: CASSTGQMNTEAFF. Full variable domain (remainder filled in from reference TRBV19 and TRBJ1-1): DGGITQSPKYLFRKEGQNVTLSCEQNLNHDAMYWYRQDPGQGLRLIYYSQIVNDFQKGDIAEGYSVSREKKESFPLTVTSAQKNPTAFYLCASSTGQMNTEAFFGQGTRLTVV.

V usage is TRBV11-2 and J usage is TRBJ1-1, with 8 bases aligning to TRBD1. There are 19 residues in the CDR3. The trim removed 1 base at V and 0 bases at J, leaving 13 bases unmatched. Germline V gives CDR1 SGHAT, CDR2 FQNNGV. CDR3 sequence: CASSLVNRRRGLLNTEAFF. The DNA for the CDR3 is TGTGCCAGCAGCTTAGTTAATCGTCGCAGGGGGCTTTTGAACACTGAAGCTTTCTTT.

This clone was recorded at least ten times. This sequence joins TRBV30 and TRBJ1-2; tentative D call: TRBD1 (5 bases). The CDR3 is 20 residues long. CDR1 is GTSNPN and CDR2 is SVGIG in the germline V gene (reference sequence). Trimming stripped 0 bases from V and 3 bases from J, with 29 bases between. CDR3 sequence (DNA): TGTGCCTGGAGTGTATTGACTCTTGGGCCAGGGCTTATTATTGACTATGGCTACACCTTC. Its translation: CAWSVLTLGPGLIIDYGYTF.

This clone was counted a few times. This rearrangement joins TRBV15 to TRBJ2-3, with 9 bases aligning to TRBD2. The CDR3 extends over 16 amino acids. Germline CDR1 reads LNHNV; CDR2 reads YYDKDF (reference sequence). V shed 1 base and J 2 bases; nucleotides not matched to a gene: 4. The CDR3: CATSRGGRGNTDTQYF. In DNA form, the CDR3 reads TGTGCCACCAGCAGAGGCGGGAGGGGGAACACAGATACGCAGTATTTT.

In the case of this clone: One end of the junction fails to match germline, which may point to a read error. The V call is TRBV7-8, the J call TRBJ2-3; 13 bases match TRBD2. Germline V gene data show CDR1 as SGHVS and CDR2 as FQNEAQ. The CDR3 covers 17 residues. The CDR3 protein is CASSLRTSGSLTDTQYF. In DNA, the CDR3 is TGCGCCAGCAGCTTAAGGACTAGCGGGAGCCTCACAGATACGCAGTATTTT.

This clone was observed many times. The CDR3 nucleotides are TGTGCCAGCGCTTCAGGAAATAATGAAAAACTGTTTTTT. It specifies CASASGNNEKLFF. The chain couples TRBV6-1 to TRBJ1-4; D is unresolved. V lost 8 bases and J lost 4, with 11 bases in between. The CDR3 spans 13 residues. The germline V gene encodes CDR1 MNHNS and CDR2 SASEGT.

The rearrangement links TRBV28 to TRBJ1-2; the D is unclear. CDR1 is MDHEN, CDR2 SYDVKM, per germline. CDR3 length equals 13 residues. Deletions cut 6 bases from V and 4 bases from J, with 12 bases between. The CDR3 reads CASSLQPAYGYTF. CDR3 nucleotides: TGTGCCAGCAGCCTACAGCCAGCCTATGGCTACACCTTC.

Only a few counts were recorded for this clone. The CDR3 is CASSNREGSNQPQHF. The CDR3 DNA follows: TGTGCCAGCAGTAACAGGGAAGGGAGCAATCAGCCCCAGCATTTT. The chain has TRBV28 and TRBJ1-5; D might be TRBD1 (6 bases). Germline V lookup: CDR1 MDHEN, CDR2 SYDVKM. CDR3 length equals 15 residues. Between the trimmed V and J ends, which lost 5 bases and 1 base, there was a span of 12 bases.

On this clone itself: The conserved closing phenylalanine or tryptophan is absent in this CDR3, likely reflecting a read error. V and J are TRBV12-3 or TRBV12-4 and TRBJ2-1; D unclear. This CDR3 contains 14 residues. The CDR3 spells CASSLWVSNNEQFI. As DNA, the CDR3 is TGTGCCAGCAGTTTGTGGGTCTCCAACAATGAGCAGTTCATC.

This clone was observed a single time. The chain combines TRBV11-2 with TRBJ2-7; D is unresolved. CDR3 length equals 14 residues. Germline lookup yields CDR1 SGHAT and CDR2 FQNNGV. With 5 bases removed from V and 5 bases from J, the gap between germline ends came to 16 bases. CDR3 sequence: CASSPNVPINEQYF. CDR3 nucleotide sequence: TGTGCCAGCAGCCCCAACGTACCCATTAACGAGCAGTACTTC. The full variable domain, rest sourced from reference TRBV11-2 and TRBJ2-7, is EAGVAQSPRYKIIEKRQSVAFWCNPISGHATLYWYQQILGQGPKLLIQFQNNGVVDDSQLPKDRFSAERLKGVDSTLKIQPAKLEDSAVYLCASSPNVPINEQYFGPGTRLTVT.

The gene calls are TRBV11-2 and TRBJ2-1; D remains unclear. The germline V gene has CDR1 SGHAT and CDR2 FQNNGV. The CDR3 spans 14 residues. V lost 1 base and J 7 bases, leaving 11 bases between the germline ends. CDR3 nucleotides: TGTGCCAGCAGCTTAGGGGGTGTGGAGAATGAGCAGTTCTTC. Protein sequence: CASSLGGVENEQFF.

CDR3: CASSFRGNTEAFF. DNA for the CDR3: TGTGCCAGCAGTTTCCGAGGTAACACTGAAGCTTTCTTT. The chain combines TRBV2 with TRBJ1-1; D uncertain. With 5 bases removed from V and 2 bases from J, the gap between germline ends came to 9 bases. Looked up from germline, CDR1 is SNHLY and CDR2 is FYNNEI. The CDR3 spans 13 residues.

This CDR3 is CASSLEGHVYYEQYF. In DNA form, the CDR3 reads TGTGCCAGCAGCTTAGAAGGACACGTGTACTACGAGCAGTACTTC. The chain is built from TRBV11-3 and TRBJ2-7, with D possibly TRBD1 on 5 matching bases. The CDR3 is 15 amino acids. The germline CDR1 and CDR2 sequences are SGHNT and YENEEA. V was clipped by 0 bases and J by 3 bases, with 12 bases between them.

At least ten counts were recorded for this clone. This may stem from a read error, because a much larger clone lies one nucleotide away. Since the CDR3 does not end with the conserved phenylalanine or tryptophan, this likely comes from a read error. The chain carries TRBV6-1 and TRBJ2-5; 8 nucleotides line up with TRBD1. Germline loops: CDR1 MNHNS, CDR2 SASEGT. The trim removed 7 bases at V and 2 bases at J, leaving 9 bases unmatched. The CDR3 is made up of 15 amino acids. The CDR3 reads CASKGGQGRQETQYS. The CDR3 region has the DNA TGTGCCAGCAAGGGCGGACAGGGCCGACAAGAGACCCAGTACTCC.

This clone occurred many times. The J gene is TRBJ2-5, the V gene TRBV24-1; D may correspond to TRBD1 or TRBD2 (5 bases each). V lost 6 bases and J lost 0, with 10 bases in between. Germline CDR1 KGHDR, CDR2 SFDVKD. This CDR3 spans 14 amino acids. DNA of the CDR3: TGTGCCACCAGTACCAGGGAGTACCAAGAGACCCAGTACTTC. Protein product: CATSTREYQETQYF.

The chain joins TRBV27 to TRBJ1-1; D gene uncertain. V was pared by 4 bases and J by 3 bases, with 9 bases between. The CDR3 is 13 amino acids. The germline V gene has CDR1 MNHEY and CDR2 SMNVEV (reference sequence). The CDR3 DNA sequence: TGTGCCAGCAGTTCGCGGTGGGACACTGAAGCTTTCTTT. Its translation: CASSSRWDTEAFF.

This clone was seen only a few times. The genes are TRBV6-1 and TRBJ2-7; D is perhaps TRBD1 (5 bases). The CDR3 length is 15 residues. Looked up from germline, CDR1 is MNHNS and CDR2 is SASEGT. V was clipped by 5 bases and J by 4 bases, with 18 bases between them. The CDR3 protein is CASSTMGQVLYEQYF. CDR3 coding DNA: TGTGCCAGCAGTACAATGGGGCAGGTGTTATACGAGCAGTACTTC.